The 2 T cell receptor beta chains below were found in one sample sequenced in a study of control samples from healthy donors and cancer patients. Using immunoSEQ multiplex PCR, the repertoire was profiled, and TCRdb retains in-frame clones only, with some absent. The table includes 150,000 to 200,000 clones, 70% to 90% detected once. The sequenced sample consisted of blood. These receptors were collected from a man aged 25-40 years in good health.

The V call is TRBV3-1 (or the pseudogene TRBV3-2), the J call TRBJ2-6; D is unclear. V gave up 4 bases and J gave up 2 bases, with 6 bases separating them. The germline V gene encodes CDR1 LGHDT and CDR2 YNNKEL (reference sequence). This CDR3 has 14 residues. The CDR3 reads CASSLGAGANVLTF. As DNA, the CDR3 is TGTGCCAGCAGCCTTGGGGCTGGGGCCAACGTCCTGACTTTC.

The chain uses TRBV10-3 and TRBJ1-2; D call uncertain. V was pared by 8 bases and J by 8 bases, with 12 bases between. Per germline, CDR1 ENHRY and CDR2 SYGVKD. The CDR3 length is 11 residues. This chain's CDR3 is CAIGLSRGYTF. CDR3 sequence (DNA): TGTGCCATCGGACTCTCCCGGGGCTACACCTTC.